These 8 T cell receptor beta chains came from one sample sequenced in a study of T-cell memory formation after mild COVID-19. TCRdb called the 5' RACE reads again in MiXCR, with one record for every CDR3 protein. The sample consists of 100,000 to 150,000 distinct CDR3 sequences, over 15% of them appearing once. Sequencing was done on a sample of PBMCs or a T cell subset sorted from them (not recorded which). The source of these receptors is a man between 18 and 29 years old who had mild COVID-19 (a few samples of this study predate the infection). Cell type and time point are not known.

J is TRBJ1-3 and V is TRBV4-1, with D perhaps matching TRBD1 (5 bases). Per the germline V gene, CDR1 is MGHRA and CDR2 is YSYEKL. Trimming stripped 2 bases from V and 0 bases from J, with 11 bases between. The CDR3 spans 16 residues. Written as DNA, the CDR3 is TGCGCCAGCAGCCAACCCAGGGTTAACTCTGGAAACACCATATATTTT. It specifies CASSQPRVNSGNTIYF.

The chain carries TRBV6-6 and TRBJ2-1; 12 nucleotides match TRBD2. The CDR3 sequence is 16 residues long. The V and J ends lost 6 bases and 4 bases, in that order; junction bases with no gene match: 7. Per the germline V gene, CDR1 is MNHNY and CDR2 is SVGAGI (reference sequence). The CDR3 DNA sequence: TGTGCCAGCAGGGCCGCTACTAGCGGGAGGTACAATGAGCAGTTCTTC. Translated: CASRAATSGRYNEQFF.

This clonotype was counted a few times. This chain uses TRBV28 with TRBJ1-4; a possible D gene is TRBD1 (6 bases). CDR1 and CDR2 from the germline V gene are MDHEN and SYDVKM. Trimming removed 9 bases at V and 8 bases at J, with 16 bases between. This CDR3 region has 13 residues. In nucleotides, the CDR3 is TGTGCCAGTATGGGGGCTGGGGGCGAAAAACTGTTTTTT. This encodes CASMGAGGEKLFF.

The chain is built from TRBV20-1 and TRBJ2-5; a possible D gene is TRBD1 (6 bases). CDR1 and CDR2 from the germline V gene are DFQATT and SNEGSKA (reference sequence). The V gene lost 2 bases and the J gene lost 5 bases, with 18 bases spanning the gap. The length of the CDR3 is 15 residues. CDR3 sequence: CSARPPTGTPETQYF. The CDR3, as DNA: TGCAGTGCTAGACCTCCTACAGGGACCCCCGAGACCCAGTACTTC.

V usage is TRBV27 and J usage is TRBJ2-5; weak D call: TRBD1 (5 bases). CDR3 length equals 12 residues. Germline V gene lookup returns CDR1 MNHEY and CDR2 SMNVEV (reference sequence). The V and J ends lost 3 bases and 7 bases respectively, with 9 bases between them. CDR3 loop: CASSFGAGTQYF. CDR3 in DNA: TGTGCCAGCAGTTTTGGGGCTGGGACCCAGTACTTC.

This clonotype showed up just a few times. The chain recombines TRBV30 with TRBJ2-5; no clear D gene. The CDR3 extends over 11 amino acids. The germline gives CDR1 GTSNPN, CDR2 SVGIG (reference sequence). The CDR3 sequence is CAYSTTETQYF. The CDR3 coding sequence is TGTGCTTATTCAACGACGGAGACCCAGTACTTC. Full variable domain (remainder filled in from reference TRBV30 and TRBJ2-5): SQTIHQWPATLVQPVGSPLSLECTVEGTSNPNLYWYRQAAGRGLQLLFYSVGIGQISSEVPQNLSASRPQDRQFILSSKKLLLSDSGFYLCAYSTTETQYFGPGTRLLVL.

This clonotype was seen a handful of times. The V gene is TRBV29-1, the J gene TRBJ2-5; no firm D call. Trimming stripped 7 bases from V and 5 bases from J, with 11 bases between. The CDR3 covers 11 residues. Per the germline V gene, CDR1 is SQVTM and CDR2 is ANQGSEA. The CDR3 sequence is CSANHQETQYF. CDR3 sequence (DNA): TGCAGCGCAAACCATCAGGAGACCCAGTACTTC.

This clonotype was counted only a few times. The chain has TRBV4-3 and TRBJ2-7, with 11 bases fitting TRBD1. With V trimmed by 0 bases and J by 3 bases, 1 base remained unmatched. Germline V CDR1 and CDR2: LGHNA, YSLEER. CDR3 length equals 15 residues. CDR3 in amino acids: CASSQEGTGGYEQYF. Written as DNA, the CDR3 is TGCGCCAGCAGCCAAGAGGGGACAGGGGGCTACGAGCAGTACTTC.